This T cell receptor (beta chain) was captured by sequencing in a study of blood T cell repertoires in COVID-19. Study at large: COVID-19 samples collected from the United States, Italy and Spain covered acute and convalescent phases.

The CDR3 extends over 15 amino acids. Deletions cut 6 bases from V and 5 bases from J, with 14 bases between. Germline CDR1 reads MNHEY; CDR2 reads SMNVEV (reference sequence). Clones were sequenced by immunoSEQ multiplex PCR, and TCRdb holds only the in-frame ones, with some missing. The table records about 150,000 clones, approximately 80% of them present only once. The J gene is TRBJ1-6, the V gene TRBV27, with D maybe TRBD1 (6 bases). Sequencing was carried out using peripheral blood. This sequence was found in a woman aged 45 to 65 in a cohort sampled during active or convalescent COVID-19. The CDR3, as DNA: TGTGCCAGCAGCGCAGAACAGGGCCATAATTCACCCCTCCACTTT. Translation gives CASSAEQGHNSPLHF.